The entry below gives a single T cell receptor (beta chain) sequence along with its context. Its specificity is not known. The PCR ran on 60 Vbeta and 13 Jbeta primers. Profiling relied on immunoSEQ multiplex PCR, and the TCRdb table lists in-frame clones only, not all of them. The sample lists some 190,000 clones; around 82% were seen once. The data were obtained in a study of cytomegalovirus exposure and HLA in healthy donors. Germline V gene data show CDR1 as KGHSH and CDR2 as LQKENI. V lost 4 bases and J 3 bases, leaving 9 bases between the germline ends. This CDR3 comprises 13 residues. Points from the study as a whole: Diagnosis of cytomegalovirus status made by the classifier reportedly showed high specificity and sensitivity. Among TCR sequences, most were rare, though some public TCRs appeared in many donors.

The chain is built from TRBV18 and TRBJ1-1; TRBD1 is a possible D gene (5 bases). Source material: PBMCs. The receptor comes from a man younger than 35 in good health and CMV-seronegative. The CDR3 bases are TGTGCCAGCTCACAGGGGCTAGACACTGAAGCTTTCTTT. Its translation is CASSQGLDTEAFF.